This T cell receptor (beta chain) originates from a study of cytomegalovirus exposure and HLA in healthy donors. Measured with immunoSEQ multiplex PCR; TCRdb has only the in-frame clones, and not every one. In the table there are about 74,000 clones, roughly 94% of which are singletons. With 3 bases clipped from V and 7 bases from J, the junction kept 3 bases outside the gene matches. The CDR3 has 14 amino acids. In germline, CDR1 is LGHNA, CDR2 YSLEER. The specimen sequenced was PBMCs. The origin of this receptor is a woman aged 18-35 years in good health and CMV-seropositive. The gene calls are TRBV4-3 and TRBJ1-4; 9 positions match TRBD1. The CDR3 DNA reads TGCGCCAGCAGCCAGGGACAGGGACGTGAAAAACTGTTTTTT. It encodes CASSQGQGREKLFF.